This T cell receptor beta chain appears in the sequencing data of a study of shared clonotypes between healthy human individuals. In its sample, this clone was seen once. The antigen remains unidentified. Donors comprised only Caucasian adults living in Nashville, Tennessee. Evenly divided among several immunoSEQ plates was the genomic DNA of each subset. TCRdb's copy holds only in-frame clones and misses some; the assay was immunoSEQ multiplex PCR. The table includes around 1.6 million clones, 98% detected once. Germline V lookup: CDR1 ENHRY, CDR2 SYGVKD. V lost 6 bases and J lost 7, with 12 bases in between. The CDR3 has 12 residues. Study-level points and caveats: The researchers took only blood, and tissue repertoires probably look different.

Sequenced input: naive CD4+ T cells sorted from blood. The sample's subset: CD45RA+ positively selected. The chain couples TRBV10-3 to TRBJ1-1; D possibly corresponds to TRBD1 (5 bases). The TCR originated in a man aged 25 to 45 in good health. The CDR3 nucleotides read TGTGCCATCAGGGGCGGGGACGGTGAAGCTTTCTTT. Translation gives CAIRGGDGEAFF.